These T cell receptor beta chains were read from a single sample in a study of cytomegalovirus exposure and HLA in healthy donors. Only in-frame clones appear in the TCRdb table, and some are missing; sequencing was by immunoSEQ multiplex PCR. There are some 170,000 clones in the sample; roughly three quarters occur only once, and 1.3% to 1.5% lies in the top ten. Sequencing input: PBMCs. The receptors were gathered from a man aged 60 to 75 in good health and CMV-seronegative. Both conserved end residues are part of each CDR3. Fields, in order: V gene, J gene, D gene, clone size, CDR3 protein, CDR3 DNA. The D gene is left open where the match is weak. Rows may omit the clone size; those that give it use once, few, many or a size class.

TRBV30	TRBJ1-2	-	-	CAWSRAYYYGYTF	TGTGCCTGGAGTCGAGCGTATTACTATGGCTACACCTTC
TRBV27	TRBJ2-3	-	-	CASSLFGPPRGSTDTQYF	TGTGCCAGCAGTTTATTCGGTCCACCCCGCGGAAGCACAGATACGCAGTATTTT
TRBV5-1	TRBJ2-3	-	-	CASSFAQGGVDTQYF	TGCGCCAGCAGCTTTGCCCAAGGCGGGGTAGATACGCAGTATTTT
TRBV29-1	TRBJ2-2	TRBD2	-	CSVEGPRLADRVPRELFF	TGCAGCGTTGAGGGCCCTAGGCTAGCGGATAGGGTTCCCCGGGAGCTGTTTTTT
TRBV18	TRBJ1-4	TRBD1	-	CASSPLGTGIEKLFF	TGTGCCAGCTCTCCCCTTGGGACAGGGATAGAAAAACTGTTTTTT
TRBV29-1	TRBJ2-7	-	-	CSVGLPWGGRTRDGAYEQYF	TGCAGCGTCGGACTTCCCTGGGGAGGACGAACTAGAGACGGGGCCTACGAGCAGTACTTC
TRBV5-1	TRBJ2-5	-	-	CASSSGSRQETQYF	TGCGCCAGCAGCTCTGGGAGTCGCCAAGAGACCCAGTACTTC
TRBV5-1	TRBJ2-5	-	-	CASSLLGEETQYF	TGCGCCAGCAGCTTGCTAGGGGAAGAGACCCAGTACTTC
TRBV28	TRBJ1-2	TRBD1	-	CASRVLLTGGSNYGYTF	TGTGCCAGCAGAGTTCTCCTGACAGGGGGATCAAACTATGGCTACACCTTC
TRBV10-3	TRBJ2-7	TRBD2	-	CATKATSGNYEQYF	TGTGCCACGAAGGCGACTAGCGGAAACTACGAGCAGTACTTC
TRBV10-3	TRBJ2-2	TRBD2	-	CAISGTSRSGELFF	TGTGCCATCAGTGGGACTAGCAGGTCCGGGGAGCTGTTTTTT
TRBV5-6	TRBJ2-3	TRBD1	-	CASSWGGQGNTQYF	TGTGCCAGCAGCTGGGGAGGACAGGGTAATACGCAGTATTTT
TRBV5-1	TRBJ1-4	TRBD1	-	CASSTGQQDEKLFF	TGCGCCAGCAGCACGGGACAGCAAGATGAAAAACTGTTTTTT
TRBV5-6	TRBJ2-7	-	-	CASSLAGSFPEQYF	TGTGCCAGCAGCTTGGCGGGTTCTTTCCCCGAGCAGTACTTC
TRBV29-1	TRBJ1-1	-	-	CSAQGGRVDEAFF	TGCAGCGCTCAAGGGGGGAGGGTAGATGAAGCTTTCTTT
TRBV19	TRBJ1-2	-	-	CASNSGEGSYGYTF	TGTGCCAGTAACTCAGGGGAGGGGAGCTATGGCTACACCTTC
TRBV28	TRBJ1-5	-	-	CASSYSGTLYSNQPQHF	TGTGCCAGCAGTTACTCCGGGACATTGTATAGCAATCAGCCCCAGCATTTT
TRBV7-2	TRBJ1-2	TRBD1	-	CASSPDRDYGYTF	TGTGCCAGCAGCCCGGACAGGGACTATGGCTACACCTTC
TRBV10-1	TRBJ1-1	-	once	CASSANRRGNTEAFF	TGCGCCAGCAGTGCTAATCGAAGAGGGAACACTGAAGCTTTCTTT
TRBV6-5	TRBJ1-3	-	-	CASSYGGSGNTIYF	TGTGCCAGCAGTTACGGGGGGTCCGGAAACACCATATATTTT
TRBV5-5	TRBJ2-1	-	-	CASSFEGGPYNEQFF	TGTGCCAGCAGCTTTGAGGGCGGCCCCTACAATGAGCAGTTCTTC
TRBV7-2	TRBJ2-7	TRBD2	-	CASSRTSGGAYEQYF	TGTGCCAGCAGCCGGACTAGCGGGGGGGCCTACGAGCAGTACTTC
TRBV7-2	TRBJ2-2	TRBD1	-	CASRDRGFTGELFF	TGTGCCAGCAGGGACAGGGGGTTCACCGGGGAGCTGTTTTTT
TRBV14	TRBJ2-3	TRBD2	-	CASSNINSGLSTDTQYF	TGTGCCAGCAGCAATATCAACTCGGGACTAAGCACAGATACGCAGTATTTT
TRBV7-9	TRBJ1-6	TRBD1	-	CASSFLQGNNSPLHF	TGTGCCAGCAGCTTTCTACAGGGGAATAATTCACCCCTCCACTTT
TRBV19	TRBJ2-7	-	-	CASSQSPGGRKSEQYF	TGTGCCAGTAGTCAATCCCCGGGGGGCAGGAAATCTGAGCAGTACTTC
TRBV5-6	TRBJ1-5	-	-	CASSLLGASNQPQHF	TGTGCCAGCAGCTTGCTTGGGGCGAGCAATCAGCCCCAGCATTTT
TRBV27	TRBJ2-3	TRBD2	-	CASSPGLNTDTQYF	TGTGCCAGCAGTCCGGGACTAAATACAGATACGCAGTATTTT
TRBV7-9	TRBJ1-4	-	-	CASSLRDKGATNEKLFF	TGTGCCAGCAGCTTAAGGGACAAGGGTGCAACTAATGAAAAACTGTTTTTT
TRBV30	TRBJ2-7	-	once	CAWSVRGYEQYF	TGTGCCTGGAGTGTGCGGGGCTACGAGCAGTACTTC
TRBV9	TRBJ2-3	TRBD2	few	CASSVWTSGRGNTQYF	TGTGCCAGCAGCGTCTGGACTAGCGGGAGAGGAAATACGCAGTATTTT
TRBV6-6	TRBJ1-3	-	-	CASSPGTVAGGNTIYF	TGTGCCAGCAGTCCCGGGACCGTAGCGGGCGGAAACACCATATATTTT
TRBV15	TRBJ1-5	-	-	CATSRDVDNNQPQHF	TGTGCCACCAGCAGAGATGTCGACAACAATCAGCCCCAGCATTTT
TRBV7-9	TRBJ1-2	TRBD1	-	CASSLTGDHGYTF	TGTGCCAGCAGCCTAACAGGGGATCATGGCTACACCTTC
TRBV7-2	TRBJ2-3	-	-	CASSFNGISTDTQYF	TGTGCCAGCAGCTTTAACGGGATAAGCACAGATACGCAGTATTTT
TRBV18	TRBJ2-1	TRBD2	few	CASSPLAGGVNNEQFF	TGTGCCAGCTCACCCCTCGCGGGGGGGGTAAACAATGAGCAGTTCTTC
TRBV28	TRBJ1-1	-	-	CASKTRTEAFF	TGTGCCAGCAAAACGCGGACTGAAGCTTTCTTT
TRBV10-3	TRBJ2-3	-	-	CAISEGASAHADTQYF	TGTGCCATCAGTGAAGGGGCTAGCGCCCACGCAGATACGCAGTATTTT
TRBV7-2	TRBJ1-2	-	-	CASSLDNNYGYTF	TGTGCCAGCAGCCTAGACAATAACTATGGCTACACCTTC
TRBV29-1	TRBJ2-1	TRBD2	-	CSVPLGGTSVYNEQFF	TGCAGCGTGCCACTCGGGGGGACTAGCGTTTACAATGAGCAGTTCTTC
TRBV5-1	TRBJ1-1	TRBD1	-	CASSIGTGDTEAFF	TGCGCCAGCAGCATCGGGACAGGCGACACTGAAGCTTTCTTT
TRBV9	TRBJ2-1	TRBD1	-	CASSVEGTVWNEQFF	TGTGCCAGCAGCGTAGAGGGGACAGTATGGAATGAGCAGTTCTTC
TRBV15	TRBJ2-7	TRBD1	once	CATSRGGTETYEQYF	TGTGCCACCAGCAGAGGAGGGACAGAGACCTACGAGCAGTACTTC
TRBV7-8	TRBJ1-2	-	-	CASSLLLGAEDYTF	TGTGCCAGCAGCTTATTGCTAGGGGCTGAGGACTACACCTTC
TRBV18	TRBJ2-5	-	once	CASSPGRQETQYF	TGTGCCAGCTCACCAGGGAGGCAAGAGACCCAGTACTTC
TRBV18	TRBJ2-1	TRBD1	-	CASYTGVPSYNEQFF	TGTGCCAGCTACACAGGGGTACCATCCTACAATGAGCAGTTCTTC
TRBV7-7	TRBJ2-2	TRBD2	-	CASSLYPVSSSGTGELFF	TGTGCCAGCAGCTTATACCCCGTCTCTTCTAGCGGGACTGGGGAGCTGTTTTTT
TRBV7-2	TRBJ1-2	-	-	CASSPDSNYGYTF	TGTGCCAGCAGTCCGGACAGTAACTATGGCTACACCTTC
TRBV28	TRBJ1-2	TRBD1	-	CASRVGQGLYTF	TGTGCCAGCAGGGTGGGACAGGGCCTCTACACCTTC
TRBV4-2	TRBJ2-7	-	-	CASSQDSRGTYEQYF	TGTGCCAGCAGCCAAGATTCTAGGGGAACCTACGAGCAGTACTTC
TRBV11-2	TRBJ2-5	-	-	CASSLETAQETQYF	TGTGCCAGCAGCTTAGAGACAGCTCAAGAGACCCAGTACTTC
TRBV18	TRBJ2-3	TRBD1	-	CASSVRGRGDTQYF	TGTGCCAGCTCAGTAAGGGGGCGAGGAGATACGCAGTATTTT